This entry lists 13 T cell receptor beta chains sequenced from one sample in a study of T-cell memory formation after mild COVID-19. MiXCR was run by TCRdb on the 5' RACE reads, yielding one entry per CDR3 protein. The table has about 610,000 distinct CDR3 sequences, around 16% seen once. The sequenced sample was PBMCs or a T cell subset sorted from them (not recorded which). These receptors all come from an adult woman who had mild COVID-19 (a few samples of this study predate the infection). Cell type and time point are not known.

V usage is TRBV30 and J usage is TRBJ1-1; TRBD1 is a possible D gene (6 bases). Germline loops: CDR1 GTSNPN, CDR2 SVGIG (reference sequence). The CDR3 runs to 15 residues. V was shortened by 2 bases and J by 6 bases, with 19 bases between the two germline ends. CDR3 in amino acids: CAWSRGVGGSSEAFF. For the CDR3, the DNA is TGTGCCTGGAGTAGGGGGGTAGGGGGGTCTTCTGAAGCTTTCTTT.

As DNA, the CDR3 is TGTGCCAGCAGCTTGGTGAGCGGCAGCACAGATACGCAGTATTTT. Encoded protein: CASSLVSGSTDTQYF. The J gene is TRBJ2-3, the V gene TRBV5-4, with a possible D match to TRBD2 (5 bases). Germline V lookup: CDR1 SGHNT, CDR2 YYREEE (reference sequence). V gave up 0 bases and J gave up 0 bases, with 8 bases separating them. The CDR3 covers 15 residues.

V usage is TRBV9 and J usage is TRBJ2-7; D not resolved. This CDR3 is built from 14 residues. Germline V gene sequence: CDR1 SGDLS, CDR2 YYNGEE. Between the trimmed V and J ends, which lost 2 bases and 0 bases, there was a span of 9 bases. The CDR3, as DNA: TGTGCCAGCAGCGTCGGCAGGAGCTCCTACGAGCAGTACTTC. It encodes CASSVGRSSYEQYF. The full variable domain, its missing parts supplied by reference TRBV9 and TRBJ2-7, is DSGVTQTPKHLITATGQRVTLRCSPRSGDLSVYWYQQSLDQGLQFLIQYYNGEERAKGNILERFSAQQFPDLHSELNLSSLELGDSALYFCASSVGRSSYEQYFGPGTRLTVT.

The CDR3 is CASSLGRVRVTNTGELFF. The CDR3 nucleotides read TGTGCCAGCAGTCTAGGGCGTGTCAGGGTGACGAACACCGGGGAGCTGTTTTTT. This rearrangement joins TRBV6-2 or TRBV6-3 to TRBJ2-2; TRBD1 might be the D (5 bases). The CDR3 extends over 18 amino acids. CDR1 is MNHEY and CDR2 is SVGEGT in the germline V gene. V lost 5 bases and J lost 0, with 19 bases in between.

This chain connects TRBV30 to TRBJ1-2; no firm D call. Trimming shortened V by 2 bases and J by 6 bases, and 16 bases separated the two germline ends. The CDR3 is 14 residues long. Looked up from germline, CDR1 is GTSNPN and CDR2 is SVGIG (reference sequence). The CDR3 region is CAWSFPLRFDGYTF. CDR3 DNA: TGTGCCTGGAGTTTCCCTTTGAGATTCGATGGCTACACCTTC. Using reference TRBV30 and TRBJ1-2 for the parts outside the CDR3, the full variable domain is SQTIHQWPATLVQPVGSPLSLECTVEGTSNPNLYWYRQAAGRGLQLLFYSVGIGQISSEVPQNLSASRPQDRQFILSSKKLLLSDSGFYLCAWSFPLRFDGYTFGSGTRLTVV.

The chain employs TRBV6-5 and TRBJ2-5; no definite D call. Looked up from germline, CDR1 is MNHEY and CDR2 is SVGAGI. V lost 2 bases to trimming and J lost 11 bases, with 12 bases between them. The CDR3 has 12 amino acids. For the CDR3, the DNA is TGTGCCAGCAGTTACAGCTTAGGGCCACAGTACTTC. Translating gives CASSYSLGPQYF.

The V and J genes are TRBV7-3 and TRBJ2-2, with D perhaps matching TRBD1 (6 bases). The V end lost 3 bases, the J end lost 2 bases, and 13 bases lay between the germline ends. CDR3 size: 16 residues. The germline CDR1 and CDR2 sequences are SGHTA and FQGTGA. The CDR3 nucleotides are TGTGCCAGCAGCTTGCGGACAGCACACAACACCGGGGAGCTGTTTTTT. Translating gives CASSLRTAHNTGELFF. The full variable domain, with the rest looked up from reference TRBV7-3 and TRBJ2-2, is GAGVSQTPSNKVTEKGKYVELRCDPISGHTALYWYRQSLGQGPEFLIYFQGTGAADDSGLPNDRFFAVRPEGSVSTLKIQRTERGDSAVYLCASSLRTAHNTGELFFGEGSRLTVL.

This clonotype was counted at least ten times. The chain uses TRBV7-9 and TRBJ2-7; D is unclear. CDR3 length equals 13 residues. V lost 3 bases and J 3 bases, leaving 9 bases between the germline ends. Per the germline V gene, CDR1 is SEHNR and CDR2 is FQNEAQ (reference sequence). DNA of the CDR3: TGTGCCAGCAGCTTGCAAGTGGTCTACGAGCAGTACTTC. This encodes CASSLQVVYEQYF.

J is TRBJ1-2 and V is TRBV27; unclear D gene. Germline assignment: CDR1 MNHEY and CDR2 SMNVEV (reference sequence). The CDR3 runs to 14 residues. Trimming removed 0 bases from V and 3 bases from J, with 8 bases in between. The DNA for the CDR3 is TGTGCCAGCAGTTTATCCGTGGGTGACTATGGCTACACCTTC. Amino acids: CASSLSVGDYGYTF.

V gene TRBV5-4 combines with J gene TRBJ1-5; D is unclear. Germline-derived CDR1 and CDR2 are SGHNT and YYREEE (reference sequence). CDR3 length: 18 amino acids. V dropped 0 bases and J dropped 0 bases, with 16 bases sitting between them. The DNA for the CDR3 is TGTGCCAGCAGCTTGGGGCGGTTTCAGCCATATAGCAATCAGCCCCAGCATTTT. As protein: CASSLGRFQPYSNQPQHF.

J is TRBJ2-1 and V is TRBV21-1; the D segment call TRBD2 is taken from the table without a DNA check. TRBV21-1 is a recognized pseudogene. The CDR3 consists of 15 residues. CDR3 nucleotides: TGTGCCAGCAGCAAAGTGGAGGTCGGGTACAATGAGCAGTTCTTC. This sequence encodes CASSKVEVGYNEQFF.

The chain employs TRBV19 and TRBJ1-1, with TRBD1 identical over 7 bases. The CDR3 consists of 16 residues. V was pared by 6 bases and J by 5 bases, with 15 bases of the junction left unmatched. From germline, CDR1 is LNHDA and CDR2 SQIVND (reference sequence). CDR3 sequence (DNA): TGTGCCAGTAGAGCGAAAAAGACAGGGTTGAGGACTGAAGCTTTCTTT. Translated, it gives CASRAKKTGLRTEAFF.

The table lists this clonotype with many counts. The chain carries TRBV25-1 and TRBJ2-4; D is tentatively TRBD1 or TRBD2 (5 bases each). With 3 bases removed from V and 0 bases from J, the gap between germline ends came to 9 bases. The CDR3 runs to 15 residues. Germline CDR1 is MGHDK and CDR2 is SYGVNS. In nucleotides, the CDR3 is TGTGCCAGCAGTGACTCCGGGACAGCCAAAAACATTCAGTACTTC. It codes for CASSDSGTAKNIQYF.